The T cell receptor beta chain described here comes from a study of cytomegalovirus exposure and HLA in healthy donors. Study-level points and caveats: The authors listed roughly 150 TCR beta chains as cytomegalovirus-associated. V- and J-gene trimming of TCR beta was linked (in a later analysis) to a missense DCLRE1C variant. Analysis was performed later, and it showed HLA-associated TCR beta chains to be more clonally expanded than equally common others.

Both 60 Vbeta primers and 13 Jbeta primers went into the PCR. Sequenced by immunoSEQ multiplex PCR; TCRdb stores in-frame clones only, minus some. The repertoire includes roughly 97,000 clones, 73% of them detected once, and 3% to 4% sits in the top ten. Of note for this clone: The target antigen is unknown.

V was trimmed by 0 bases and J by 6 bases, leaving 15 bases between them. Per germline, CDR1 LGHNA and CDR2 YNFKEQ. The CDR3 length is 15 residues. Healthy bone marrow donors formed the donor group. The sequenced sample consisted of PBMCs. The receptor was derived from a man aged 35 to 55 in good health and CMV-seronegative. The chain employs TRBV4-2 and TRBJ2-7; D is perhaps TRBD1 (6 bases). The chain's CDR3 is CASSQDWGRGREQYF. CDR3 DNA: TGTGCCAGCAGCCAAGACTGGGGGCGAGGGCGCGAGCAGTACTTC.